This T cell receptor beta chain was recorded in a study of metastatic and nonmetastatic thyroid tumors. Turning to the study itself: The comparison covered peripheral blood and tumor or nodule tissue in malignant and benign thyroid patients.

Every patient underwent thyroid surgery untreated. Study-wide results and caveats: Reports indicated that malignant thyroid tumors showed significantly higher TCR beta diversity than benign nodules did, in blood and tumor.

Germline lookup yields CDR1 SGHRS and CDR2 YFSETQ. The CDR3 extends over 12 amino acids. V lost 4 bases to trimming and J lost 2 bases, with 7 bases between them. By proportion, this clone is medium-sized. Antigen: not known. Under the authors' procedure: The study's classifier, a distant-metastasis tool for papillary thyroid cancer, was built using CDR3 differences across clinicopathological groups. TCRdb reassembled clones from the PCR reads with MiXCR. The V and J calls were not made by the authors but by TCRdb's processing. The table includes 25,000 or so clones, around 14% detected once. The sample comprised blood. The source of this sequence is a male donor with papillary thyroid cancer or a benign thyroid nodule (not recorded which). Some clones in this sample may be carry-over from other donors' samples. The chain has TRBV5-1 and TRBJ2-7; no definite D call. The CDR3 coding sequence is TGCGCCAGCAGCCTCACGACCTACGAGCAGTACTTC. Amino acids: CASSLTTYEQYF.